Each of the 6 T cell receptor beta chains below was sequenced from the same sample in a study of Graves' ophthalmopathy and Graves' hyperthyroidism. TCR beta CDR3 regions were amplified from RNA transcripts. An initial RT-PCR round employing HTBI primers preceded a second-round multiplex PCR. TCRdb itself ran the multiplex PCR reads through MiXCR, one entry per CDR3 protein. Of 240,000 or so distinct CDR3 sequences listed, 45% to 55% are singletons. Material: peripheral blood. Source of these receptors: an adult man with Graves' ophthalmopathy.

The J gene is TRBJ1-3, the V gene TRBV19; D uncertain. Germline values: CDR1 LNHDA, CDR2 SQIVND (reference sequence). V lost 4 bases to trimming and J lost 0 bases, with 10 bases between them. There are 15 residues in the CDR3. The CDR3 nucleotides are TGTGCCAGTAGTACCAGCTTACCCTCTGGAAACACCATATATTTT. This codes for CASSTSLPSGNTIYF.

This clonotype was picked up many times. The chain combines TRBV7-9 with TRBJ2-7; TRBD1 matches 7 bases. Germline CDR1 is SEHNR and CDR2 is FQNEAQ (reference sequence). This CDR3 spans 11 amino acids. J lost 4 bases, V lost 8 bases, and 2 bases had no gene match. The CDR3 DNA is TGTGCCAGCGGGACAGAGTACGAGCAGTACTTC. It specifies CASGTEYEQYF.

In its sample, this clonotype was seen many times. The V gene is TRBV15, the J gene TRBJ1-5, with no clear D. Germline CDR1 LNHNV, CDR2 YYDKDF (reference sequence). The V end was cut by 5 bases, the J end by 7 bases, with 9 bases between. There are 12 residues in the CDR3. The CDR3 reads CATSGESQPQHF. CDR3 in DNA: TGTGCCACCAGCGGCGAATCGCAGCCCCAGCATTTT.

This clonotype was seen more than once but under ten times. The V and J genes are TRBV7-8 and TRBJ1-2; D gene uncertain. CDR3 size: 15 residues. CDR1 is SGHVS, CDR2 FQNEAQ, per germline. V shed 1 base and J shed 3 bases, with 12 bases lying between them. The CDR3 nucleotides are TGTGCCAGCAGCTTAGACTGGGCCCCGGACTATGGCTACACCTTC. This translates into CASSLDWAPDYGYTF.

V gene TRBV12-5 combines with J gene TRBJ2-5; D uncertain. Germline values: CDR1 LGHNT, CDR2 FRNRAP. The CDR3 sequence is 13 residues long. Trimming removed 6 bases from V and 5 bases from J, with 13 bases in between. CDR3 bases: TGTGCTAGTGGAACCGAACCCTGGGAGACCCAGTACTTC. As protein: CASGTEPWETQYF.

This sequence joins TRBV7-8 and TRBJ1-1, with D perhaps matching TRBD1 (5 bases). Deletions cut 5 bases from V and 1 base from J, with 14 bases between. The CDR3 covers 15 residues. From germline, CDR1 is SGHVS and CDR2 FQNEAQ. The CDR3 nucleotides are TGTGCCAGCAGCCCCCCGGGGGTCGGGAACACTGAAGCTTTCTTT. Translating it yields CASSPPGVGNTEAFF. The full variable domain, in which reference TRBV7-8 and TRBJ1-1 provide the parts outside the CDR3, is GAGVSQSPRYKVAKRGQDVALRCDPISGHVSLFWYQQALGQGPEFLTYFQNEAQLDKSGLPSDRFFAERPEGSVSTLKIQRTQQEDSAVYLCASSPPGVGNTEAFFGQGTRLTVV.